This T cell receptor beta chain was sequenced for a study of cytomegalovirus exposure and HLA in healthy donors. In the study overall: Most donors, about 82% of 398 genotyped, fell in the Caucasian-associated ancestry cluster. Findings and limits, study-wide: Immune exposure information available was restricted to CMV serostatus. The CMV antigen specificity of a few CMV-associated chains was confirmed through in vitro analysis. Among TCR beta chains of equal frequency, HLA-associated ones were more clonally expanded in a later analysis.

Worth noting for this clone: As yet, its antigen is unknown.

In germline, CDR1 is MNHEY, CDR2 SMNVEV (reference sequence). The CDR3 is 17 residues long. The ends were cut back, 6 bases at V and 2 bases at J, with 17 bases in the middle. The PCR employed 60 Vbeta primers together with 13 Jbeta primers. Some clones are missing from TCRdb's copy, which holds only in-frame ones; the method was immunoSEQ multiplex PCR. The repertoire consists of some 120,000 clones, with more than 60% occurring once and the leading ten covering under 15%. This clonotype originated in a woman in her fifties or sixties in good health and CMV-seropositive. Sequences were obtained from PBMCs. The genes are TRBV27 and TRBJ1-6, with D possibly TRBD1 on 6 matching bases. The CDR3 bases are TGTGCCAGCAGCTTAACTCAGGGGTCGACCTATAATTCACCCCTCCACTTT. Translated, it gives CASSLTQGSTYNSPLHF.